This TCR beta chain was captured in a study of blood T cells in healthy people across ages. Overall study findings and caveats: Diversity of TCR beta per million T cells declined in a roughly linear way with age. With donor CMV status unknown, expanded clonotype changes were possibly confounded.

Drawn from each donor were roughly 10 milliliters of peripheral blood. Through a sample-barcoded 5' primer and a J-beta primer mix, a second PCR was run for roughly 6 to 12 cycles. Each cDNA was tagged by a template-switch adaptor containing 12 random nucleotides. TCRdb recomputed calls from the 5' RACE reads with MiXCR, one row per CDR3 protein. The table includes hundreds of thousands of distinct CDR3 sequences, under 30% detected once. This clonotype was recorded many times. Its antigen is still unknown. V shed 4 bases, J shed 6 bases, and the junction held 2 bases outside the gene matches. CDR1 and CDR2 from the germline V gene are SGHAT and FQNNGV. This CDR3 comprises 13 residues.

Sequenced: blood. This sequence joins TRBV11-2 and TRBJ2-2; TRBD1 agrees at 7 bases. The origin of this receptor is a woman over 75 in good health. This CDR3 reads CASSSQGSGELFF. The CDR3 DNA sequence: TGTGCCAGCAGCTCACAGGGGTCCGGGGAGCTGTTTTTT.